The clone carrying this T cell receptor (beta chain) was found a few times. Its matching antigen is unknown. V was trimmed by 7 bases and J by 3 bases, leaving 13 bases between them. Germline values: CDR1 MNHNS, CDR2 SASEGT. The CDR3 length is 14 residues. The data originate from a study of CD8 T cells in ankylosing spondylitis. Findings of the study overall: It appeared that ankylosing spondylitis blood was characterized by a TCR beta motif of several highly homologous variants.

Quantitative barcoded 5'-RACE was used to prepare TCR beta libraries. A single record per CDR3 protein comes from TCRdb applying MiXCR to the 5' RACE reads. Among about 500,000 distinct CDR3 sequences listed, 9.5% to 15% were seen once. The sequence derives from a male donor with ankylosing spondylitis. V is TRBV6-1 and J is TRBJ1-5; D is undetermined. The specimen sequenced was blood, either unsorted or a sorted T cell fraction (not recorded which). The CDR3 coding sequence is TGTGCCAGCATTCTAGGCAGGAACAATCAGCCCCAGCATTTT. It is translated as CASILGRNNQPQHF.